Listed here are 12 T cell receptor beta chains from one sample, sequenced in a study of T cell responses to AZD1222 COVID-19 vaccine (dated by TCRdb to about 2021). Interpreted using the paper, the time point label stands for: baseline before first vaccination. The library was made by the immunoSEQ multiplex PCR assay. Entries here come from immuneACCESS through TCRdb and include only in-frame sequences with V and J called. Some clones fail to appear in such tables; in the studies checked, an unresolved V gene covers under half of the shortfall, and the cause of the remainder is unknown. Within this sample are around 150,000 clones, with about 95% of them counted one time only. Clones ranked in the top ten supply approximately 0.6% of the sample. The material sequenced was peripheral blood, taken on day 0 of AZD1222 vaccination. The receptor set was obtained from an adult in good health.

A remark on this clone: This CDR3 is also generated by other DNA sequences in the sample. The chain is built from TRBV19 and TRBJ2-5; D unclear. V was trimmed by 3 bases and J by 5 bases, leaving 4 bases between them. This CDR3 has 11 residues. Germline V gene data show CDR1 as LNHDA and CDR2 as SQIVND (reference sequence). Here the CDR3 DNA reads TGTGCCAGTAGTATGGGGGAGACCCAGTACTTC. It is translated as CASSMGETQYF.

The chain couples TRBV5-5 to TRBJ2-7; 9 positions agree with TRBD1. V trimming: 2 bases; J trimming: 3 bases; junction bases outside the gene matches: 3. Germline V gene lookup returns CDR1 SGHKS and CDR2 YYEKEE (reference sequence). The CDR3 sequence is 14 residues long. CDR3 sequence (DNA): TGTGCCAGCAGCTTAGGGACAGGGAACTACGAGCAGTACTTC. It codes for CASSLGTGNYEQYF.

This clone was detected once. V and J are TRBV9 and TRBJ1-2, with D hard to call. This CDR3 is 14 amino acids long. The V end was cut by 3 bases, the J end by 2 bases, with 11 bases between. From germline, CDR1 is SGDLS and CDR2 YYNGEE. The CDR3 DNA is TGTGCCAGCAGCGCGATGGGTTTGAACTATGGCTACACCTTC. Encoded protein: CASSAMGLNYGYTF.

The CDR3 DNA reads TGTGCCAGCAGCCGGGTTGGGGTTGAAAAACTGTTTTTT. Protein product: CASSRVGVEKLFF. The chain employs TRBV11-2 and TRBJ1-4, with D uncertain. With 5 bases removed from V and 7 bases from J, the gap between germline ends came to 11 bases. The CDR3 covers 13 residues. Germline V gene lookup returns CDR1 SGHAT and CDR2 FQNNGV.

J is TRBJ1-3 and V is TRBV5-1; D unresolved. V was shortened by 0 bases and J by 0 bases, with 7 bases between the two germline ends. The CDR3 length is 15 residues. Germline V gene lookup returns CDR1 SGHRS and CDR2 YFSETQ. In nucleotides, the CDR3 is TGCGCCAGCAGCTTGGGGGTTGGCTCTGGAAACACCATATATTTT. Amino acids: CASSLGVGSGNTIYF.

This rearrangement joins TRBV7-9 to TRBJ2-7, with D uncertain. CDR1 is SEHNR and CDR2 is FQNEAQ in the germline V gene (reference sequence). Trimming shortened V by 1 base and J by 3 bases, and 4 bases separated the two germline ends. This CDR3 comprises 12 residues. CDR3 DNA sequence: TGTGCCAGCAGCTTAGATATCTACGAGCAGTACTTC. Encoded protein: CASSLDIYEQYF.

This chain joins TRBV28 and TRBJ2-5; D is possibly TRBD2 (5 bases). Germline loops: CDR1 MDHEN, CDR2 SYDVKM. This CDR3 is built from 13 residues. The V and J ends lost 6 bases and 3 bases respectively, with 11 bases between them. CDR3 residues: CASRNGREETQYF. CDR3 in DNA: TGTGCCAGCAGGAACGGGCGGGAAGAGACCCAGTACTTC.

The chain links TRBV15 to TRBJ2-2; TRBD1 aligns across 9 bases. The CDR3 totals 15 residues. Germline-derived CDR1 and CDR2 are LNHNV and YYDKDF (reference sequence). J was trimmed by 8 bases and V by 7 bases; bases with no gene match: 11. The CDR3 nucleotides are TGTGCCACCAACCCGGGACAGGGCGTCCGAGGGGAGCTGTTTTTT. Translation gives CATNPGQGVRGELFF.

The V call is TRBV18, the J call TRBJ1-6; 7 bases line up with TRBD1. The CDR3 sequence is 15 residues long. The V segment lost 2 bases and the J segment 6 bases; nucleotides outside the gene matches: 4. The germline gives CDR1 KGHSH, CDR2 LQKENI. DNA of the CDR3: TGTGCCAGCTCACCATCGGGACAGCCTAATTCACCCCTCCACTTT. It codes for CASSPSGQPNSPLHF.

The rearrangement joins TRBV29-1 to TRBJ2-7, with TRBD2 matching 10 bases. V lost 6 bases and J lost 9; bases outside the gene matches: 5. This CDR3 region has 11 residues. Germline assignment: CDR1 SQVTM and CDR2 ANQGSEA. The CDR3 nucleotides are TGCAGCGTCCGGACTAGCGGATGGCAGTACTTC. It is translated as CSVRTSGWQYF.

The V and J genes are TRBV27 and TRBJ2-7, with 9 nucleotides matching TRBD2. The CDR3 length is 15 residues. Germline-derived CDR1 and CDR2 are MNHEY and SMNVEV (reference sequence). V shed 5 bases, J shed 1 base, and the junction held 6 bases outside the gene matches. In DNA, the CDR3 is TGTGCCAGCAGTCCTTTAGCGGGAGAGTCCTACGAGCAGTACTTC. Translating it yields CASSPLAGESYEQYF.

This chain joins TRBV9 and TRBJ2-3; 7 bases map to TRBD1. V shed 2 bases, J shed 4 bases, and the junction held 4 bases outside the gene matches. This CDR3 is 14 amino acids long. Germline V gene data show CDR1 as SGDLS and CDR2 as YYNGEE. CDR3 in amino acids: CASSVGQPADTQYF. The CDR3 DNA reads TGTGCCAGCAGCGTGGGACAGCCGGCAGATACGCAGTATTTT.